This section outlines one T cell receptor beta chain sequence together with its context. The authors ran a second PCR of roughly 6 to 11 cycles using a sample-barcoded 5' primer and a J-beta primer mix. TCRdb re-called the 5' RACE reads with MiXCR, one entry per CDR3 protein. The sample shows approximately 800,000 distinct CDR3 sequences, about 59% of them seen only once. These data come from a study of blood T cells in healthy people across ages. V lost 5 bases and J lost 3; bases outside the gene matches: 8. The CDR3 has 15 amino acids. Germline V gene lookup returns CDR1 KGHSH and CDR2 LQKENI. The chain recombines TRBV18 with TRBJ2-3; 7 bases are shared with TRBD1. Sequencing used blood. The TCR sequence derives from a man under 40 in good health. CDR3 nucleotides: TGTGCCAGCTCAACTACAGGGGTCGAGACAGATACGCAGTATTTT. Translated, it gives CASSTTGVETDTQYF.